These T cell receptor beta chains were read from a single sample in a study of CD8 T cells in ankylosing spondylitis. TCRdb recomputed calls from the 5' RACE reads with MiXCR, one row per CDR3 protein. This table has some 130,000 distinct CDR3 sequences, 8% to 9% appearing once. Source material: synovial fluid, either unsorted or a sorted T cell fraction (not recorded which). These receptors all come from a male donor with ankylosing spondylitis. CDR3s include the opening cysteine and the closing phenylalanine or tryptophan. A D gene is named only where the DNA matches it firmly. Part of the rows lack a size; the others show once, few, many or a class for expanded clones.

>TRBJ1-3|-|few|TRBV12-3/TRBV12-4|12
CASGTSGNTIYF
TGTGCCAGCGGGACGAGTGGAAACACCATATATTTT
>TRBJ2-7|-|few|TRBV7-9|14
CASSLRRQGGEQYF
TGTGCCAGCAGCCTCAGGAGACAGGGAGGAGAGCAGTACTTC
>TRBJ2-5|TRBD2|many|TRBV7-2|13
CASSLIREGTQYF
TGTGCCAGCAGCTTAATCCGGGAGGGGACCCAGTACTTC
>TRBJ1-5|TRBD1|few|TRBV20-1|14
CSAEDRGGNQPQHF
TGCAGTGCTGAGGACAGGGGCGGCAATCAGCCCCAGCATTTT
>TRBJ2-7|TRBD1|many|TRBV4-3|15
CASSQDRGGLREQYF
TGCGCCAGCAGCCAGGACAGGGGAGGACTACGGGAGCAGTACTTC
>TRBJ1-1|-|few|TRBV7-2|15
CASALHGPSNTEAFF
TGTGCCAGCGCCTTGCATGGGCCATCGAACACTGAAGCTTTCTTT
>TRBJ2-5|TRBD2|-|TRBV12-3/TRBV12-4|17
CASSRPDLGGAGETQYF
TGTGCCAGCAGTCGCCCCGACCTCGGGGGGGCCGGAGAGACCCAGTACTTC
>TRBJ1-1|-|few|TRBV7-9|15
CASSLGGAAGIKAFF
TGTGCCAGCAGCTTAGGTGGGGCCGCCGGGATCAAAGCTTTCTTT
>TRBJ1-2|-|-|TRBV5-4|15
CASSLFREKDYGYTF
TGTGCCAGCAGCTTGTTTAGGGAAAAGGACTATGGCTACACCTTC
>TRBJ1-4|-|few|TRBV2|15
CASKEKSLENEKLFF
TGTGCCAGCAAGGAAAAATCGTTGGAGAATGAAAAACTGTTTTTT
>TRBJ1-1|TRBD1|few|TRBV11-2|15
CASSFETGGKTEAFF
TGTGCCAGCAGCTTCGAGACAGGGGGCAAGACTGAAGCTTTCTTT
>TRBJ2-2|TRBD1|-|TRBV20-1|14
CSARKAAGGGELFF
TGCAGTGCTAGAAAAGCGGCAGGGGGCGGGGAGCTGTTTTTT
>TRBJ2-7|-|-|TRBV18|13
CASSPMSLGEQYF
TGTGCCAGCTCACCTATGAGTCTTGGCGAGCAGTACTTC
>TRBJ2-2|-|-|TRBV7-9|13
CASSLADGGRPFF
TGTGCCAGCAGCTTAGCCGACGGGGGGCGACCGTTTTTT
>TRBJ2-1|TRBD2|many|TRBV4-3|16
CASSHGTSGGYNEQFF
TGCGCCAGCAGCCACGGAACTAGCGGGGGTTACAATGAGCAGTTCTTC
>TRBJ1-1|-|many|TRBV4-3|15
CASSQEYGRNTEAFF
TGCGCCAGCAGCCAAGAATATGGTCGGAACACTGAAGCTTTCTTT
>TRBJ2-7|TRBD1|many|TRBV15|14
CATSREQGADEQYF
TGTGCCACCAGCAGAGAACAGGGGGCAGACGAGCAGTACTTC
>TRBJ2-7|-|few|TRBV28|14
CASSPRAYTYEQYF
TGTGCCAGCAGTCCCCGGGCCTATACCTACGAGCAGTACTTC
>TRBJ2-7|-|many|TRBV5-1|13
CASSSLPDYEQYF
TGCGCCAGCAGCTCCCTACCCGACTACGAGCAGTACTTC
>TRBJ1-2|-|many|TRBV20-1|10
CSAGRGGYTF
TGCAGTGCCGGGCGGGGTGGCTACACCTTC
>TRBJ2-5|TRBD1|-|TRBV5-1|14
CASTGQGRQETQYF
TGCGCCAGCACGGGACAGGGAAGGCAAGAGACCCAGTACTTC
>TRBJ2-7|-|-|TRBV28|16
CASTQPPGSEGGEQYF
TGTGCCAGCACGCAACCTCCAGGGTCCGAGGGGGGCGAGCAGTACTTC
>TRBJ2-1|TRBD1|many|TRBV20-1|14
CSAPPRQGRNEQFF
TGCAGTGCTCCACCCCGACAGGGGAGGAATGAGCAGTTCTTC
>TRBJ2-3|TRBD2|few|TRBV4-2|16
CASSLISGSIINTQYF
TGTGCCAGCAGCCTAATTAGCGGGAGTATAATAAATACGCAGTATTTT
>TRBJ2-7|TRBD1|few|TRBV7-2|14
CASGSGTVTYEQYF
TGTGCCAGTGGCTCCGGGACAGTCACCTACGAGCAGTACTTC
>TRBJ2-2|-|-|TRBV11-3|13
CASSFSYTGELFF
TGTGCCAGCAGCTTCTCATACACCGGGGAGCTGTTTTTT
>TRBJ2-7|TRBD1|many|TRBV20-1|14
CSASRTGGFDEQYF
TGCAGTGCTAGTAGGACAGGGGGCTTCGACGAGCAGTACTTC
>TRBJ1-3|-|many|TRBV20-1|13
CSARSTLGNTIYF
TGCAGTGCTAGATCCACGCTCGGAAACACCATATATTTT
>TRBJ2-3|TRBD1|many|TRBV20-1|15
CSAVHRDRGTDTQYF
TGCAGTGCCGTCCATCGGGACAGGGGAACAGATACGCAGTATTTT
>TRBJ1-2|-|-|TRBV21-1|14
CASSKGQGAVGYTF
TGTGCCAGCAGCAAGGGACAGGGGGCTGTTGGCTACACCTTC
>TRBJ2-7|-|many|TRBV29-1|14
CSVERGRTNGEQYF
TGCAGCGTTGAAAGAGGAAGGACCAACGGGGAGCAGTACTTC
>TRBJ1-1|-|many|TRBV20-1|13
CSAREVGRTEAFF
TGCAGTGCTAGAGAAGTCGGGCGGACTGAAGCTTTCTTT
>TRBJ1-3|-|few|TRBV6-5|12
CASSRSRNTIYF
TGTGCCAGCAGCCGGTCTCGAAACACCATATATTTT
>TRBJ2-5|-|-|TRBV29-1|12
CSVEVRGETQYF
TGCAGCGTTGAGGTCAGGGGCGAGACCCAGTACTTC
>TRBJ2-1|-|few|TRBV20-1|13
CSARRDTYNEQFF
TGCAGTGCCCGGAGGGACACCTACAATGAGCAGTTCTTC
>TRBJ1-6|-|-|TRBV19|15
CASSGSSSYNSPLHF
TGTGCCAGTAGTGGTTCCAGCTCCTATAATTCACCCCTCCACTTT
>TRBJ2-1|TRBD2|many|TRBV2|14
CANQLAGVTDEQFF
TGTGCCAACCAACTAGCGGGAGTAACTGATGAGCAGTTCTTC
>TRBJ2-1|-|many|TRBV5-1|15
CASSPQGILDNEQFF
TGCGCCAGCAGCCCCCAGGGCATTCTAGACAATGAGCAGTTCTTC
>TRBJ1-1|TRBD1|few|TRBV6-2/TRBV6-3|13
CASRDRGPTEAFF
TGTGCCAGCAGGGACAGGGGGCCCACTGAAGCTTTCTTT
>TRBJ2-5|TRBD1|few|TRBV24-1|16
CATSAPWTGLQETQYF
TGTGCCACCAGTGCCCCCTGGACAGGGCTACAAGAGACCCAGTACTTC
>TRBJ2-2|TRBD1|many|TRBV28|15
CASSSGTGDTGELFF
TGTGCCAGCAGTTCCGGGACAGGGGACACCGGGGAGCTGTTTTTT
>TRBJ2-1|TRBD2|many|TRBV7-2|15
CASSPGLVAYNEQFF
TGTGCCAGCAGCCCCGGACTAGTAGCCTACAATGAGCAGTTCTTC
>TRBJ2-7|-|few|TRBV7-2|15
CASSLASEVSYEQYF
TGTGCCAGCAGCTTAGCGTCGGAAGTCTCCTACGAGCAGTACTTC
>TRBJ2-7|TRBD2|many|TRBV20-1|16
CSAINPGLALSYEQYF
TGCAGTGCTATCAATCCGGGACTAGCGCTTTCCTACGAGCAGTACTTC
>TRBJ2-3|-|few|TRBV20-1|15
CSARRGAARTDTQYF
TGCAGTGCGAGACGGGGGGCCGCCCGCACAGATACGCAGTATTTT